These 4 T cell receptor beta chains originate from one sample sequenced in a study of response to subunit inactivated influenza vaccine. Each CDR3 protein gets one entry after TCRdb re-called the RT-PCR reads with MiXCR. Here the sample spans about 160,000 distinct CDR3 sequences, approximately 11% being singletons. This sample comprised non-naive T cells sorted from PBMCs, obtained roughly 45 days after vaccination. The source of these receptors is a man aged 45-65 years who received an inactivated influenza vaccine.

As DNA, the CDR3 is TGTGCCAGCAGTTTATCCGTGGCGGGGGATGAGCAGTTCTTC. The encoded protein is CASSLSVAGDEQFF. The rearrangement links TRBV27 to TRBJ2-1, with TRBD2 identical over 7 bases. V lost 0 bases and J lost 8; bases outside the gene matches: 4. The CDR3 sequence is 14 residues long. From germline, CDR1 is MNHEY and CDR2 SMNVEV (reference sequence).

This clonotype came up many times. The V call is TRBV10-3, the J call TRBJ2-1; D is possibly TRBD2 (6 bases). Germline V CDR1 and CDR2: ENHRY, SYGVKD. The CDR3 has 15 residues. V gave up 6 bases and J gave up 1 base, with 13 bases separating them. The CDR3 coding sequence is TGTGCCATCAGGGGAGGTATCGGTTCCTACAATGAGCAGTTCTTC. Translation: CAIRGGIGSYNEQFF.

This clonotype has only a few counts. CDR3 in amino acids: CASSPRGRTGVAQHF. The CDR3 DNA is TGTGCCAGCAGTCCCAGGGGTAGGACGGGTGTGGCCCAGCATTTT. V gene TRBV12-3 or TRBV12-4 combines with J gene TRBJ1-5; D may be TRBD1 (6 bases). With 5 bases removed from V and 11 bases from J, the gap between germline ends came to 22 bases. The CDR3 is 15 amino acids.

The CDR3 DNA reads TGTGCGTCGGGGGGACTCAACACCGGGGAGCTGTTTTTT. This encodes CASGGLNTGELFF. The chain is built from TRBV6-2 or TRBV6-3 and TRBJ2-2; 7 positions match TRBD2. There are 13 residues in the CDR3. The germline V gene has CDR1 MNHEY and CDR2 SVGEGT.